This T cell receptor beta chain comes out of a study of cytomegalovirus exposure and HLA in healthy donors. Broader study findings: Some V segments (TRBV6-2 and TRBV6-3 among them) were excluded as indistinguishable. By HLA locus, TCR association rates varied in a later analysis, with DRB1 showing the most and HLA-C the fewest. Beyond CMV serostatus, there was no information to go on about immune exposure. Overall, around 150 TCR beta chains were annotated as cytomegalovirus-associated.

This CDR3 has 14 amino acids. Trimming cost V 7 bases and J 1 base, with 13 bases left between them. Germline V gives CDR1 MDHEN, CDR2 SYDVKM. About this clone: No antigen is known for it.

The PCR employed 60 Vbeta primers together with 13 Jbeta primers. Sequencing used immunoSEQ multiplex PCR; TCRdb keeps in-frame clones, though not all of them. The table lists about 94,000 clones, approximately 80% of them singletons, with just over 0.75% in the top ten. The receptor comes from a woman aged 55-70 years in good health and CMV-seronegative. The genes are TRBV28 and TRBJ1-1; D ambiguous. Sequenced: PBMCs. Here the CDR3 reads CASTPAATNTEAFF. Here the CDR3 DNA reads TGTGCCAGCACCCCCGCGGCCACGAACACTGAAGCTTTCTTT.